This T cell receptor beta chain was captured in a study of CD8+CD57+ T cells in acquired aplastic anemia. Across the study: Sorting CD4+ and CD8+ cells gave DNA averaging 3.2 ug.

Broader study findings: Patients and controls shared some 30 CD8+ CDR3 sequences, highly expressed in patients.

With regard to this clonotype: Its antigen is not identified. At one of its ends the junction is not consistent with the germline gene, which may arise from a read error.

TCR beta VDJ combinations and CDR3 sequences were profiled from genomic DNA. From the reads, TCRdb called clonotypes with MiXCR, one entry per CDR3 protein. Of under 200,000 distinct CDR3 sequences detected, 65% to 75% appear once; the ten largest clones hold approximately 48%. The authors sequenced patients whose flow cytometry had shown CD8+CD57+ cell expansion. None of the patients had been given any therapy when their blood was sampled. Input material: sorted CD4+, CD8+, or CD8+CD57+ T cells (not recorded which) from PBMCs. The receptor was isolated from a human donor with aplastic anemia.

The CDR3 protein is CASSPWSGSQETQYF. Here the CDR3 DNA reads TGCGCCAGCAGCCCGTGGAGCGGCAGTCAAGAGACCCAGTACTTC. This chain joins TRBV7-9 and TRBJ2-5; D perhaps matches TRBD2 (5 bases). The CDR3 sequence is 15 residues long. Germline V gene data show CDR1 as SEHNR and CDR2 as FQNEAQ (reference sequence).